One sample yielded the 18 T cell receptor beta chains listed below, sequenced in a study of T cell repertoires in cytomegalovirus infection. A single record per CDR3 protein comes from TCRdb applying MiXCR to the reads. The table shows 200,000 or so distinct CDR3 sequences, with approximately 19% occurring only once. Sequenced input: PBMCs. Receptors were obtained from a human donor in good health (CMV status not recorded). Some clones in this sample may be carry-over from other donors' samples.

This clonotype has a handful of counts. The V gene is TRBV4-1, the J gene TRBJ2-1, with 8 bases matching TRBD1. Trimming removed 4 bases from V and 3 bases from J; junction bases left unmatched: 8. Germline assignment: CDR1 MGHRA and CDR2 YSYEKL. CDR3 length: 16 amino acids. CDR3 nucleotide sequence: TGCGCCAGCAGCCCTCTGCCGGGACAGGTCTACAATGAGCAGTTCTTC. Encoded protein: CASSPLPGQVYNEQFF.

The gene calls are TRBV20-1 and TRBJ2-2, with D hard to call. V shed 6 bases and J shed 3 bases, with 11 bases lying between them. Germline V gene sequence: CDR1 DFQATT, CDR2 SNEGSKA (reference sequence). The CDR3 is 13 residues long. CDR3 in amino acids: CSAQSSYTGELFF. The CDR3 nucleotides read TGCAGTGCGCAGTCATCATACACCGGGGAGCTGTTTTTT.

The chain has TRBV19 and TRBJ1-1; unclear D gene. This CDR3 region has 14 residues. Trimming shortened V by 3 bases and J by 0 bases, and 8 bases separated the two germline ends. Germline V gene lookup returns CDR1 LNHDA and CDR2 SQIVND (reference sequence). DNA for the CDR3: TGTGCCAGTAGTATTAGAAGGATGAACACTGAAGCTTTCTTT. Translated: CASSIRRMNTEAFF.

V is TRBV6-1 and J is TRBJ1-5; D not certain. The germline gives CDR1 MNHNS, CDR2 SASEGT. V gave up 2 bases and J gave up 4 bases, with 9 bases separating them. This CDR3 is built from 14 residues. The CDR3 spells CASSEPSVNQPQHF. CDR3 nucleotides: TGTGCCAGCAGTGAACCCAGTGTAAATCAGCCCCAGCATTTT.

The chain couples TRBV6-5 to TRBJ2-1, with 10 bases that match TRBD2. Per germline, CDR1 MNHEY and CDR2 SVGAGI. After removal of 7 bases from V and 5 bases from J, the junction contained 8 bases not matched to a gene. CDR3 length equals 15 residues. CDR3 loop: CASTAPGLANNEQFF. CDR3 sequence (DNA): TGTGCCAGCACCGCCCCGGGACTAGCGAACAATGAGCAGTTCTTC.

This clonotype was seen only a few times. The V and J genes are TRBV2 and TRBJ1-3; perhaps TRBD1 as D (5 bases). Germline V CDR1 and CDR2: SNHLY, FYNNEI. This CDR3 contains 13 residues. The V end was cut by 10 bases, the J end by 4 bases, with 14 bases between. The CDR3 DNA is TGTGCCACCCGACCAGGGCCGGGAAACACCATATATTTT. Translated, it gives CATRPGPGNTIYF.

This chain connects TRBV12-3 or TRBV12-4 to TRBJ2-2; D not resolved. The CDR3 is 16 amino acids. Trimming left V 0 bases short and J 4 bases short, with 12 bases between. The CDR3 DNA follows: TGTGCCAGCAGTTTAGCTCTGGGGATAGGCACCGGGGAGCTGTTTTTT. Translating it yields CASSLALGIGTGELFF.

This clonotype has at least ten counts. The chain has TRBV12-3 or TRBV12-4 and TRBJ2-1; the D gene is possibly TRBD2 (6 bases). CDR3 length: 14 residues. Trimming removed 7 bases from V and 7 bases from J, with 17 bases in between. In nucleotides, the CDR3 is TGTGCCAGCACTAGCGACGGGATTAATAATGAGCAGTTCTTC. Protein sequence: CASTSDGINNEQFF.

The chain links TRBV7-9 to TRBJ1-2; D may be TRBD1 (5 bases). This CDR3 contains 15 residues. The V end was cut by 6 bases, the J end by 8 bases, with 22 bases between. Germline CDR1 is SEHNR and CDR2 is FQNEAQ (reference sequence). CDR3 coding DNA: TGTGCCAGCAGTCCAGCGGGGCCCGCGGCCCTGGGCTACACCTTC. It codes for CASSPAGPAALGYTF.

This clonotype was observed a few times. This chain connects TRBV4-2 to TRBJ1-1, with D perhaps matching TRBD1 (6 bases). The CDR3 has 14 amino acids. Germline assignment: CDR1 LGHNA and CDR2 YNFKEQ. V lost 2 bases and J lost 1, with 8 bases in between. CDR3 in DNA: TGTGCCAGCAGCCAAACGGGACAGAACACTGAAGCTTTCTTT. Translation gives CASSQTGQNTEAFF.

This clonotype was found many times. The V and J genes are TRBV11-2 and TRBJ1-5; tentatively, D is TRBD1 (5 bases). The CDR3 is made up of 12 amino acids. Between the trimmed V and J ends, which lost 5 bases and 11 bases, there was a span of 13 bases. Germline V lookup: CDR1 SGHAT, CDR2 FQNNGV. CDR3 sequence: CASSGTGLAQHF. DNA for the CDR3: TGTGCCAGCAGCGGAACAGGTTTGGCCCAGCATTTT.

This clonotype was seen a handful of times. The chain carries TRBV19 and TRBJ1-6; possible D gene TRBD1, 5 bases. The germline V gene has CDR1 LNHDA and CDR2 SQIVND (reference sequence). V gave up 3 bases and J gave up 7 bases, with 13 bases separating them. The CDR3 length is 15 residues. The CDR3: CASSIPGRKNSPLHF. CDR3 DNA: TGTGCCAGTAGTATCCCGGGACGGAAAAATTCACCCCTCCACTTT.

This clonotype was detected ten times or more. This chain links TRBV7-9 with TRBJ2-5, with D possibly TRBD2 on 7 matching bases. The germline V gene encodes CDR1 SEHNR and CDR2 FQNEAQ (reference sequence). The CDR3 length is 14 residues. Trimming took off 8 bases at V and 5 bases at J, with 18 bases between the two ends. CDR3: CASRTGGVGETQYF. In DNA form, the CDR3 reads TGTGCCAGCCGGACGGGGGGCGTAGGGGAGACCCAGTACTTC.

The rearrangement joins TRBV5-1 to TRBJ1-2, with a weak D call TRBD1 (5 bases). With 0 bases removed from V and 8 bases from J, the gap between germline ends came to 11 bases. CDR1 is SGHRS and CDR2 is YFSETQ in the germline V gene. The CDR3 consists of 13 residues. CDR3 nucleotide sequence: TGCGCCAGCAGCTTGGGGCCAGGGAGCGGCTACACCTTC. Translating it yields CASSLGPGSGYTF.

This clonotype was counted a few times. The J gene is TRBJ1-1, the V gene TRBV4-2, with 7 positions matching TRBD1. Germline assignment: CDR1 LGHNA and CDR2 YNFKEQ. With 0 bases clipped from V and 2 bases from J, the junction kept 6 bases outside the gene matches. The CDR3 runs to 16 residues. The chain's CDR3 is CASSQDDREANTEAFF. CDR3 DNA: TGTGCCAGCAGCCAAGATGACAGGGAGGCTAACACTGAAGCTTTCTTT.

This clonotype has a count of ten or more. The chain carries TRBV7-2 and TRBJ2-1; TRBD1 or TRBD2 may be the D gene (5 bases each). CDR1 SGHTA and CDR2 FQGNSA come from the germline V gene. The CDR3 contains 15 residues. With 1 base removed from V and 0 bases from J, the gap between germline ends came to 7 bases. CDR3 coding DNA: TGTGCCAGCAGCTTAGAGGGGAGCTCCTACAATGAGCAGTTCTTC. Its translation: CASSLEGSSYNEQFF.

A single count supports this clonotype. The chain employs TRBV19 and TRBJ1-2; 7 nucleotides align to TRBD1. CDR1 LNHDA and CDR2 SQIVND come from the germline V gene (reference sequence). The CDR3 is 15 residues long. V lost 5 bases, J lost 2 bases, and 8 bases stayed unmatched. The CDR3 DNA sequence: TGTGCCAGTAGTCTGAAGACAGGGACCAACTATGGCTACACCTTC. Protein: CASSLKTGTNYGYTF.

This clonotype was seen a few times. The V and J genes are TRBV4-1 and TRBJ2-6; D call uncertain. The CDR3 spans 17 residues. Trimming stripped 0 bases from V and 0 bases from J, with 9 bases between. Germline CDR1 MGHRA, CDR2 YSYEKL. The CDR3 DNA reads TGCGCCAGCAGCCAAGATGTGCCCAACTCTGGGGCCAACGTCCTGACTTTC. Its translation: CASSQDVPNSGANVLTF.